What follows is one TCR beta chain and its context. As yet, its antigen is unknown. TCRdb reprocessed the reads with MiXCR, giving one entry per CDR3 protein. The table has 350,000 to 550,000 distinct CDR3 sequences, roughly a third seen once; the top ten hold 12% to 15%. The sample is drawn from a study of T cell repertoires in cytomegalovirus infection. Overall study: An indication of both CMV infection and matching HLA type came from public TCR beta signatures.

From germline, CDR1 is SGHRS and CDR2 YFSETQ. This CDR3 is built from 16 residues. Trimming left V 0 bases short and J 3 bases short, with 15 bases between. General observations from the study: The ex vivo response was dominated by HLA-C-restricted CMV-specific TCR beta clonotypes.

Sample: PBMCs. The chain is built from TRBV5-1 and TRBJ1-1; D call uncertain. This clonotype was sampled from a human donor in good health (CMV status not recorded). Some clones in this sample may be carry-over from other donors' samples. CDR3 in amino acids: CASSLGAGVLDTEAFF. The CDR3 DNA reads TGCGCCAGCAGCTTGGGGGCCGGGGTGCTCGACACTGAAGCTTTCTTT.